This T cell receptor beta chain was identified during a study of T cells in Graves' hyperthyroidism and ophthalmopathy. Study in general: Once the initial diagnosis was made, peripheral blood was obtained before any treatment.

Study-wide results and limits: Expanded thyroid clonotypes (above 0.001) were mostly also found in blood.

Using RNA transcripts as the source, TCR beta CDR3 regions were amplified. During a first-round RT-PCR of the TCR CDR3, the HTBI primer set was used. Each CDR3 protein is one row after TCRdb ran MiXCR on the multiplex PCR reads. The top ten hold approximately 32% of the sample, which has around 500,000 distinct CDR3 sequences, roughly 15% seen once. This clonotype came up many times. Its antigen is not identified. CDR3 length: 16 residues. V was pared by 3 bases and J by 8 bases, with 11 bases of the junction left unmatched. Germline V gives CDR1 MDHEN, CDR2 SYDVKM. Sequenced: blood. The TCR originated in a woman under 40 with Graves' ophthalmopathy. The rearrangement uses TRBV28 and TRBJ2-1; 9 nucleotides agree with TRBD2. CDR3 nucleotide sequence: TGTGCCAGCAGTTTTCACTCTAGCGGGGTAGGGGATGAGCAGTTCTTC. This encodes CASSFHSSGVGDEQFF.